This is a list of T cell receptor beta chains from one sample in a study of a mutant IDH1 vaccine in newly diagnosed glioma. The antigens for these receptors are not known. Assay used: immunoSEQ multiplex PCR; TCRdb lists only in-frame clones, some missing. The sample lists approximately 50,000 clones; around 83% were seen once. Sequenced here: PBMCs, sampled from a glioma patient whose treatment included an IDH1 peptide vaccine. Receptors were obtained from a woman in her 50s with glioma. Each CDR3 is given with its conserved first and last residue. Size values are once, few and many counts, or a class for expanded clones, and some rows have none.

v_gene,j_gene,abundance,CDR3aa
TRBV30,TRBJ1-1,-,CAWSAGPSREAFF
TRBV7-6,TRBJ1-4,-,CASSLAWARGEKLFF
TRBV7-9,TRBJ2-2,-,CASSFSSGGAGGELFF
TRBV6-5,TRBJ1-1,-,CASSSTGLNTEAFF
TRBV28,TRBJ1-1,few,CASSMDRGMEAFF
TRBV7-2,TRBJ1-5,-,CASSLGTGGSTNQPQHF
TRBV5-1,TRBJ1-2,-,CASSFGGLGYGYTF
TRBV19,TRBJ1-6,-,CASSKGLPGQGANSPLHF
TRBV6-5,TRBJ2-7,few,CASSSGQGTYEQYF
TRBV10-3,TRBJ1-2,few,CAISGAPGYTF
TRBV5-1,TRBJ1-1,-,CASRKGTGGAGVNTEAFF
TRBV6-6,TRBJ1-6,-,CASSLDRVNSPLHF
TRBV6-1,TRBJ1-5,-,CASSEAPGQPQHF
TRBV5-6,TRBJ1-2,-,CASSPPTGPGYGYTF
TRBV14,TRBJ1-1,-,CASSQLYTEAFF
TRBV10-3,TRBJ1-3,-,CAIGGNIGNTIYF
TRBV7-2,TRBJ1-2,-,CASSLANQARGYTF
TRBV6-5,TRBJ2-1,-,CASSPDGYNEQFF
TRBV2,TRBJ1-2,-,CAGSTGQHYGYTF
TRBV5-1,TRBJ1-1,-,CASSLREGEAFF
TRBV5-6,TRBJ1-2,-,CASSLDIGYGYTF
TRBV4-1,TRBJ1-4,-,CASSQGGAGEKLFF
TRBV6-5,TRBJ1-1,-,CASSPWTGVNTEAFF
TRBV5-4,TRBJ2-7,-,CASSSRNEQYF
TRBV27,TRBJ2-1,once,CASSSTPGTSVYNEQFF
TRBV7-2,TRBJ1-4,few,CASSPGRGWQGVNEKLFF
TRBV2,TRBJ1-3,-,CASSAPGGSGNTIYF
TRBV5-8,TRBJ1-1,-,CASSLGVGNTEAFF
TRBV12-5,TRBJ1-6,-,CASGLVVGLGSPLHF
TRBV5-1,TRBJ2-1,once,CASSPRPLSSYNEQFF
TRBV14,TRBJ1-6,-,CASSQVSGNSAGVNSPLHF
TRBV5-1,TRBJ1-3,-,CASSLAGGQGNTIYF
TRBV7-9,TRBJ2-5,-,CASSFGLAGGPSQETQYF
TRBV5-1,TRBJ2-5,-,CASSLGTSGKETQYF
TRBV6-6,TRBJ2-2,-,CASSAWENTGELFF
TRBV9,TRBJ2-1,-,CASSASNEQFF
TRBV27,TRBJ1-2,-,CASSSLDRVGGYTF
TRBV29-1,TRBJ2-7,-,CSVSGEGEQYF
TRBV7-7,TRBJ2-5,-,CASSLVAGERETQYF
TRBV19,TRBJ1-5,-,CASSIDSGNQPQHF
TRBV27,TRBJ1-1,-,CASSLFWPNTEAFF
TRBV5-1,TRBJ2-2,-,CASSFGQGGGTGELFF
TRBV5-1,TRBJ2-2,-,CASSPGQGYTGELFF